A selection of T cell receptor beta chains follows, all from one sample in a study of Graves' ophthalmopathy and Graves' hyperthyroidism. TCRdb independently ran MiXCR on the multiplex PCR reads; one entry per CDR3 protein. The sample has tens of thousands of distinct CDR3 sequences, about 50% seen once; the top ten hold roughly 6.5%. Sequences were obtained from peripheral blood. These receptors were collected from an adult woman with stable Graves' hyperthyroidism. CDR3s include the opening cysteine and the closing phenylalanine or tryptophan. D genes are given only for firm matches. Only part of the rows carry a size: once, few, many, or a class if the clone is expanded.

j_gene: TRBJ2-5; abundance: medium-sized; v_gene: TRBV9; d_gene: TRBD2; CDR3nt: TGTGCCAGCAAGCGGGAGGGCGAGACCCAGTACTTC; CDR3aa: CASKREGETQYF
j_gene: TRBJ2-1; abundance: .; v_gene: TRBV24-1; d_gene: .; CDR3nt: TGTGCCACCAGCCTGTCTGGGACGCTAAACAATAAGCAGTTCTTC; CDR3aa: CATSLSGTLNNKQFF
j_gene: TRBJ2-1; abundance: medium-sized; v_gene: TRBV7-8; d_gene: .; CDR3nt: TGTGCCGGAGCGGAGGACTCCTACAATGAGCAGTTCTTC; CDR3aa: CAGAEDSYNEQFF
j_gene: TRBJ1-2; abundance: many; v_gene: TRBV6-1; d_gene: .; CDR3nt: TGTGCCACCCGGGACGTCTATGGCTACACCTTC; CDR3aa: CATRDVYGYTF
j_gene: TRBJ1-1; abundance: many; v_gene: TRBV11-2; d_gene: TRBD1; CDR3nt: TGTGCCAGCAGCGCGGGATTAGGGACAGGGGGCACTGAAGCTTTCTTT; CDR3aa: CASSAGLGTGGTEAFF
j_gene: TRBJ2-1; abundance: .; v_gene: TRBV9; d_gene: .; CDR3nt: TGTGCCAGCAGTGACTCTAAACGGCGGGATGAGCAGTTCTTC; CDR3aa: CASSDSKRRDEQFF
j_gene: TRBJ1-5; abundance: .; v_gene: TRBV15; d_gene: .; CDR3nt: TGTGCCACCAGCAGAGATATAGGGGTCAATCAGCCCCAGCATTTT; CDR3aa: CATSRDIGVNQPQHF
j_gene: TRBJ2-7; abundance: .; v_gene: TRBV7-9; d_gene: .; CDR3nt: TGTGCCAGCAGCCCACCAACACCGTCCTACGAGCAGTACTTC; CDR3aa: CASSPPTPSYEQYF
j_gene: TRBJ2-6; abundance: many; v_gene: TRBV9; d_gene: .; CDR3nt: TGTGCCAGCAGCGTAGTTGGTGGTGGCGCTCTCTCTGGGGCCAACGTCCTGACTTTC; CDR3aa: CASSVVGGGALSGANVLTF
j_gene: TRBJ1-1; abundance: .; v_gene: TRBV6-2/TRBV6-3; d_gene: .; CDR3nt: TGTGCCAGCAGTTACATGGTTCCAGCAACCGAAGCTTCCTTT; CDR3aa: CASSYMVPATEASF
j_gene: TRBJ1-2; abundance: many; v_gene: TRBV11-2; d_gene: .; CDR3nt: TGTGCCAGCAGCTTAGAGGCAGGGATCTATGGCTACACCTTC; CDR3aa: CASSLEAGIYGYTF
j_gene: TRBJ2-7; abundance: .; v_gene: TRBV11-2; d_gene: TRBD2; CDR3nt: TGTGCCAGCAGCTTATGGTCACCAGCGGGACCTTCAGAGCAGTACTTC; CDR3aa: CASSLWSPAGPSEQYF
j_gene: TRBJ2-5; abundance: many; v_gene: TRBV6-5; d_gene: TRBD2; CDR3nt: TGTGCCAGCAGTTACTCGGGCGGGAGCGGGTCCGAGACCCAGTACTTC; CDR3aa: CASSYSGGSGSETQYF
j_gene: TRBJ2-1; abundance: many; v_gene: TRBV5-8; d_gene: .; CDR3nt: TGTGCCAGCAGCTTGGCTTATCGGGGGACCAATGAGCAGTTCTTC; CDR3aa: CASSLAYRGTNEQFF
j_gene: TRBJ1-2; abundance: many; v_gene: TRBV20-1; d_gene: TRBD1; CDR3nt: TGCAGTGCTAGAGGGGAACAGGGGGCTTGGTATGGCTGCACCTTC; CDR3aa: CSARGEQGAWYGCTF
j_gene: TRBJ1-1; abundance: .; v_gene: TRBV5-4; d_gene: .; CDR3nt: TGTGCCAGCAGCAGGGAGGGTGGGGCGACTGAAGCTTTCTTT; CDR3aa: CASSREGGATEAFF
j_gene: TRBJ2-2; abundance: .; v_gene: TRBV9; d_gene: .; CDR3nt: TGTGCCAGCTCCAAATCCACAGAACCCGGGGAGCTGTTTTTT; CDR3aa: CASSKSTEPGELFF
j_gene: TRBJ2-2; abundance: .; v_gene: TRBV27; d_gene: TRBD1; CDR3nt: TGTGCCAACAGTACAGCAGGGGGCTCAGTTACCGGGGAGCTGTTTTTT; CDR3aa: CANSTAGGSVTGELFF
j_gene: TRBJ1-2; abundance: medium-sized; v_gene: TRBV29-1; d_gene: .; CDR3nt: TGCAGCGTTGACAGGGGAGGGATCGATGGCTACACCTTC; CDR3aa: CSVDRGGIDGYTF
j_gene: TRBJ2-3; abundance: many; v_gene: TRBV6-1; d_gene: TRBD2; CDR3nt: TGTGCCAGCAGTCCCAGGACGGGGGGGGATTGGACAGATACGCAGTATTTT; CDR3aa: CASSPRTGGDWTDTQYF
j_gene: TRBJ2-1; abundance: many; v_gene: TRBV7-9; d_gene: .; CDR3nt: TGTGCCAGCAGCTCGGGCTCCACAAGGGGCAATGAGCAGTTCTTC; CDR3aa: CASSSGSTRGNEQFF
j_gene: TRBJ2-1; abundance: many; v_gene: TRBV30; d_gene: .; CDR3nt: TGTGCCTGGAGTTTGGCGGGTGAGCAGTTCTTC; CDR3aa: CAWSLAGEQFF
j_gene: TRBJ1-5; abundance: .; v_gene: TRBV6-5; d_gene: TRBD1; CDR3nt: TGTGCCATTGGGGGGACAGGGGGTAGTCAGCCCCAGCATTTT; CDR3aa: CAIGGTGGSQPQHF
j_gene: TRBJ2-1; abundance: many; v_gene: TRBV6-5; d_gene: TRBD1; CDR3nt: TGTGCCAGCAGTTACCCCCGACAGGGCGATGAGCAGTTCTTC; CDR3aa: CASSYPRQGDEQFF
j_gene: TRBJ1-2; abundance: medium-sized; v_gene: TRBV6-5; d_gene: .; CDR3nt: TGTGCCACCGAGAGACAAGACTATGGCTACACCTTC; CDR3aa: CATERQDYGYTF
j_gene: TRBJ2-5; abundance: .; v_gene: TRBV20-1; d_gene: .; CDR3nt: TGCAGTGCTAGGAATGGGGACCTGAGAGAGACCCAGTACTTC; CDR3aa: CSARNGDLRETQYF
j_gene: TRBJ2-7; abundance: medium-sized; v_gene: TRBV20-1; d_gene: TRBD2; CDR3nt: TGCAGTGCTAGTTTAGCGGGAGTGTTCAACGAGCAGTACTTC; CDR3aa: CSASLAGVFNEQYF
j_gene: TRBJ2-1; abundance: .; v_gene: TRBV7-9; d_gene: TRBD1; CDR3nt: TGTGCCAGCAGCGAACAACAGGGGGCGCGAAATGAGCAGTTCTTC; CDR3aa: CASSEQQGARNEQFF
j_gene: TRBJ1-5; abundance: many; v_gene: TRBV20-1; d_gene: .; CDR3nt: TGCAGTGCTAGAGATTGGGGGGGCCCCGGACAGCCCCAGCATTTT; CDR3aa: CSARDWGGPGQPQHF